These T cell receptor beta chains were read from a single sample in a study of blood T cell repertoires in COVID-19. Sequencing was performed with immunoSEQ multiplex PCR; in TCRdb, only in-frame clones are kept and a portion is missing. The top ten clones hold approximately 12% of a sample with roughly 200,000 clones, 70% to 90% of them seen once. Source material: peripheral blood. The receptors were gathered from a woman between 18 and 29 years old who had recovered from COVID-19. The CDR3 runs from the conserved cysteine through the conserved F or W. A D gene is named only where the DNA matches it firmly. For some rows the clone size is stated as once, few or many, or as a class when expanded; others skip it.

clone_size j_call v_call d_call cdr3_aa cdr3_nt
- TRBJ1-3 TRBV6-2/TRBV6-3 - CASSFSSSSGNTIYF TGTGCCAGCAGTTTCTCCAGTTCCTCTGGAAACACCATATATTTT
few TRBJ1-1 TRBV5-4 - CASSFQMNTEAFF TGTGCCAGCAGCTTCCAGATGAACACTGAAGCTTTCTTT
- TRBJ2-3 TRBV7-9 TRBD2 CASSSLAEFTDTQYF TGTGCCAGCAGTTCACTAGCGGAGTTCACAGATACGCAGTATTTT
- TRBJ2-1 TRBV14 TRBD2 CASSLTKSGRFLQFF TGTGCCAGCAGCTTAACTAAGAGCGGGAGGTTTCTCCAATTCTTC
once TRBJ2-1 TRBV7-2 TRBD1 CASSSGTASYNEQFF TGTGCCAGCAGCTCCGGGACAGCCTCCTACAATGAGCAGTTCTTC
- TRBJ2-2 TRBV18 TRBD2 CASSPPRLAGGPNTGELFF TGTGCCAGCTCACCACCGAGGCTAGCGGGAGGTCCGAACACCGGGGAGCTGTTTTTT
- TRBJ2-2 TRBV6-2/TRBV6-3 TRBD1 CASSYGTGIPGELFF TGTGCCAGCAGTTATGGGACAGGGATACCCGGGGAGCTGTTTTTT
- TRBJ2-1 TRBV12-5 TRBD1 CASGFSQTQGASYNEQFF TGTGCTAGTGGTTTCTCTCAAACGCAGGGGGCCTCCTACAATGAGCAGTTCTTC
few TRBJ1-1 TRBV7-2 - CASSRSGENTEAFF TGTGCCAGCAGCAGATCCGGGGAGAACACTGAAGCTTTCTTT
- TRBJ1-1 TRBV25-1 TRBD1 CASSAGGLSEAFF TGTGCCAGCAGCGCAGGGGGATTATCTGAAGCTTTCTTT
- TRBJ1-3 TRBV30 TRBD1 CAYYRGHSGNTIYF TGTGCCTACTACAGGGGACACTCTGGAAACACCATATATTTT
- TRBJ2-6 TRBV27 TRBD1 CASSVGTGGTNVLTF TGTGCCAGCAGTGTCGGGACAGGTGGTACCAACGTCCTGACTTTC
- TRBJ2-1 TRBV29-1 - CSVAWTTGDNEQFF TGCAGCGTGGCTTGGACCACCGGGGACAATGAGCAGTTCTTC
- TRBJ2-6 TRBV7-6 TRBD1 CASLGQGASGANVLTF TGTGCCTCCTTGGGACAGGGGGCCTCTGGGGCCAACGTCCTGACTTTC
- TRBJ1-1 TRBV27 - CASSFGTEAFF TGTGCCAGCAGTTTCGGGACTGAAGCTTTCTTT
- TRBJ2-2 TRBV7-9 TRBD1 CASRGTGIGELFF TGTGCCAGCAGGGGGACAGGGATCGGGGAGCTGTTTTTT
- TRBJ1-5 TRBV30 TRBD1 CAWEPGQGHQPQHF TGTGCCTGGGAACCGGGACAGGGGCATCAGCCCCAGCATTTT
- TRBJ2-7 TRBV5-5 - CASSPGTRSFFHEQYF TGTGCCAGCAGCCCCGGTACGAGGTCATTTTTCCACGAGCAGTACTTC
few TRBJ2-5 TRBV6-5 TRBD2 CASRLAAQETQYF TGTGCCAGCAGACTAGCGGCCCAAGAGACCCAGTACTTC
- TRBJ2-1 TRBV7-2 - CASSFLRGRGNEQFF TGTGCCAGCAGCTTTCTGAGGGGTAGGGGGAATGAGCAGTTCTTC
- TRBJ2-5 TRBV29-1 - CSVDVGTLGGDQYF TGCAGCGTTGATGTCGGGACTCTCGGTGGAGACCAGTACTTC
- TRBJ2-1 TRBV5-1 - CASSHNTGYEQFF TGCGCCAGCAGCCACAACACGGGTTATGAGCAGTTCTTC
- TRBJ2-1 TRBV9 - CASSVGSYNEQFF TGTGCCAGCAGCGTAGGTAGTTACAATGAGCAGTTCTTC
- TRBJ2-7 TRBV4-2 TRBD1 CASSQGGVADRAYEQYF TGTGCCAGCAGCCAAGGAGGAGTGGCGGACAGGGCCTACGAGCAGTACTTC
- TRBJ2-7 TRBV9 TRBD1 CASSVAGDRAYEQYF TGTGCCAGCAGCGTAGCGGGGGACAGGGCGTACGAGCAGTACTTC
- TRBJ1-4 TRBV29-1 - CSVPSLQGANNEKLFF TGCAGCGTACCCTCTTTACAAGGGGCCAATAATGAAAAACTGTTTTTT
- TRBJ2-5 TRBV10-3 - CAISEPNRETQETQYF TGTGCCATCAGTGAGCCCAACCGGGAGACCCAAGAGACCCAGTACTTC
few TRBJ1-5 TRBV10-3 - CAISVGADNQPQHF TGTGCCATCAGCGTGGGGGCCGACAATCAGCCCCAGCATTTT
many TRBJ2-5 TRBV6-6 TRBD2 CASGAGETETQYF TGTGCCAGCGGAGCGGGAGAGACAGAGACCCAGTACTTC